This TCR beta chain derives from a study of radiation and T cells in renal cell carcinoma. The study's findings and limits: Irradiated tumors held more dominant CDR3 motifs than control tumors. In nephrectomy-only tumors, top 100 clonotypes averaged roughly 43%, versus roughly 54% irradiated. Only small tumor regions of roughly 1 g were sampled.

This sample's treatment: treatment-naive control, cytoreductive nephrectomy. The patient's renal cell carcinoma had clear cell pathology. Notes on this clone: Antigen specificity is unknown.

Unmatched junction bases numbered 2, after V lost 5 bases and J lost 5 bases. The germline CDR1 and CDR2 sequences are LGHNT and FRNRAP. The length of the CDR3 is 12 residues. Method: immunoSEQ multiplex PCR; TCRdb's copy keeps in-frame clones and lacks some. The sample consists of about 8,900 clones, roughly 67% of them appearing once. The receptor comes from a man aged 55 to 69 with renal cell carcinoma. This sample comprised tumor tissue, obtained from a patient whose treatment was nephrectomy without radiotherapy. The chain couples TRBV12-5 to TRBJ2-5, with 7 positions matching TRBD2. The CDR3 loop reads CASGPGRETQYF. Here the CDR3 DNA reads TGTGCTAGTGGTCCCGGGAGGGAGACCCAGTACTTC.